The present TCR beta chain was sequenced within a study of T cells in Graves' hyperthyroidism and ophthalmopathy. This clonotype was seen just once. Antigen specificity is unknown. CDR1 is MNHEY and CDR2 is SVGEGT in the germline V gene. The CDR3 is 14 amino acids. Trimming cost V 0 bases and J 8 bases, with 11 bases left between them. There were TCR beta CDR3 regions amplified from RNA transcripts. With the HTBI primer set, the TCR CDR3 went through a first round of RT-PCR. TCRdb redid the calling of the multiplex PCR reads with MiXCR, one entry per CDR3 protein. The sample lists hundreds of thousands of distinct CDR3 sequences, roughly 25% occurring once. Study-level results: The model anticipated ophthalmopathy a median about 6.5 months pre-onset.

Sequencing used blood. The TCR was taken from a man aged 50-60 years with Graves' hyperthyroidism. This sequence joins TRBV6-2 or TRBV6-3 and TRBJ1-5, with unresolved D. The CDR3 sequence is CASSYSSQFEPQHF. DNA for the CDR3: TGTGCCAGCAGTTACTCTAGTCAATTTGAGCCCCAGCATTTT.